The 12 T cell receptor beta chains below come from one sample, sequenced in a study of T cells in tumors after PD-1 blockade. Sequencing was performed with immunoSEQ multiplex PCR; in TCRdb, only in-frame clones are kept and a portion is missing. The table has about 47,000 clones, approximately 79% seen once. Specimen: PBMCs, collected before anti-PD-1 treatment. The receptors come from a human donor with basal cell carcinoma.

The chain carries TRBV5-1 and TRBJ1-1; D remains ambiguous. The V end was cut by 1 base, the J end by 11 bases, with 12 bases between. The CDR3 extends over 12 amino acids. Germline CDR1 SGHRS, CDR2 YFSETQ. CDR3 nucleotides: TGCGCCAGCAGCTTGACGGGGTCCAGGGCTTTCTTT. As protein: CASSLTGSRAFF.

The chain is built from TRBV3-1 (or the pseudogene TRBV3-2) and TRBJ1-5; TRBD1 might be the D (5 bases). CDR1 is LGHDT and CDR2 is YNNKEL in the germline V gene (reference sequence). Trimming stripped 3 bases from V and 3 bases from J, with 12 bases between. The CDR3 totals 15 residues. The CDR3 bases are TGTGCCAGCAGCCAGGATTCAGGGAACAATCAGCCCCAGCATTTT. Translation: CASSQDSGNNQPQHF.

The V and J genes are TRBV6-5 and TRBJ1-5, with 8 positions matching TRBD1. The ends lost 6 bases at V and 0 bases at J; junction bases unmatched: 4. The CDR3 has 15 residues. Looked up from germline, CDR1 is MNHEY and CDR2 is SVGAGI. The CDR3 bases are TGTGCCAGCAGACCCGGACAGGGTAGCAATCAGCCCCAGCATTTT. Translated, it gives CASRPGQGSNQPQHF.

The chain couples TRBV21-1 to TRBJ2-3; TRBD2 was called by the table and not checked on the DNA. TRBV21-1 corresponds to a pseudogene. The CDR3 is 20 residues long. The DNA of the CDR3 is TGTGCCAGCAGCAAAGCCCCTCCGGCTAGCGGGAGGGGAGACACAGATACGCAGTATTTT. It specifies CASSKAPPASGRGDTDTQYF.

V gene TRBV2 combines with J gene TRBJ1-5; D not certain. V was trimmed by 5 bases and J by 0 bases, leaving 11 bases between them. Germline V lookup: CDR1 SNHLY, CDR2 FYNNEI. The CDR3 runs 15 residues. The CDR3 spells CASSPGANSNQPQHF. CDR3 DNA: TGTGCCAGCAGTCCCGGAGCCAATAGCAATCAGCCCCAGCATTTT.

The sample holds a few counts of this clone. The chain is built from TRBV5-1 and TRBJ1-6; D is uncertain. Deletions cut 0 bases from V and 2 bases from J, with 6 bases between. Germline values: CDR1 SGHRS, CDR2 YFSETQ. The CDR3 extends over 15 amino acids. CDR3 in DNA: TGCGCCAGCAGCTTGGGGCAGACCTATAATTCACCCCTCCACTTT. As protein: CASSLGQTYNSPLHF.

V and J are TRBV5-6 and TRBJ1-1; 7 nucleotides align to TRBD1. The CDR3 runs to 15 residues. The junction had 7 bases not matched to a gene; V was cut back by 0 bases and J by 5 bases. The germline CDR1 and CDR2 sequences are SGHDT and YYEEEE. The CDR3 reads CASSLEGGRGTEAFF. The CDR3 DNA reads TGTGCCAGCAGCTTGGAAGGTGGCAGGGGGACTGAAGCTTTCTTT.

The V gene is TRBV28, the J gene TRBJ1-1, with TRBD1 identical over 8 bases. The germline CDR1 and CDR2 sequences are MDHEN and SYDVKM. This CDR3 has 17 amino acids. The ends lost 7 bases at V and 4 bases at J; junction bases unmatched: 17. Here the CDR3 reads CASTVTGVRLGGTEAFF. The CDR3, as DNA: TGTGCCAGCACCGTGACAGGGGTCAGGCTTGGGGGCACTGAAGCTTTCTTT. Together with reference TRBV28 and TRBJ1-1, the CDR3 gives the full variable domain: DVKVTQSSRYLVKRTGEKVFLECVQDMDHENMFWYRQDPGLGLRLIYFSYDVKMKEKGDIPEGYSVSREKKERFSLILESASTNQTSMYLCASTVTGVRLGGTEAFFGQGTRLTVV.

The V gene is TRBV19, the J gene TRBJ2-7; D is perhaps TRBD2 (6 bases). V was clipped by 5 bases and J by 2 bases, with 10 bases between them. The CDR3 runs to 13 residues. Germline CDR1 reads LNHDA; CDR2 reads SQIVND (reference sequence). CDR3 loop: CASSRGSTYEQYF. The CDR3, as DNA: TGTGCCAGTAGTCGGGGGTCTACCTACGAGCAGTACTTC. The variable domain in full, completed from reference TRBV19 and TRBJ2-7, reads DGGITQSPKYLFRKEGQNVTLSCEQNLNHDAMYWYRQDPGQGLRLIYYSQIVNDFQKGDIAEGYSVSREKKESFPLTVTSAQKNPTAFYLCASSRGSTYEQYFGPGTRLTVT.

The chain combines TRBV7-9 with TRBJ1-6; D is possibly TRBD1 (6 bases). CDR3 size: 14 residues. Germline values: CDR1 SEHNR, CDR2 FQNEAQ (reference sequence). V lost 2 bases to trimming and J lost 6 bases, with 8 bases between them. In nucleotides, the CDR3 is TGTGCCAGCAGCTTAAAGGGGGGTAATTCACCCCTCCACTTT. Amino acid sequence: CASSLKGGNSPLHF.

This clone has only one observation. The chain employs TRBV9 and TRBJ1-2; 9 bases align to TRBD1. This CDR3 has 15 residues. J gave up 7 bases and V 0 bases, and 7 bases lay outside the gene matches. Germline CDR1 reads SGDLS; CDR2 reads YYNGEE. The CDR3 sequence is CASSVGTGGDTGYTF. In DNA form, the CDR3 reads TGTGCCAGCAGCGTAGGAACAGGGGGCGATACTGGCTACACCTTC.

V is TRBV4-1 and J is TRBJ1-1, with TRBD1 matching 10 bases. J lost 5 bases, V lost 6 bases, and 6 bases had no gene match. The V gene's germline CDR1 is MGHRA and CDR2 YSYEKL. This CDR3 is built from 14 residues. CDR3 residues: CASSTDRGRTEAFF. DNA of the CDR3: TGCGCCAGCAGTACCGACAGGGGGCGAACTGAAGCTTTCTTT.